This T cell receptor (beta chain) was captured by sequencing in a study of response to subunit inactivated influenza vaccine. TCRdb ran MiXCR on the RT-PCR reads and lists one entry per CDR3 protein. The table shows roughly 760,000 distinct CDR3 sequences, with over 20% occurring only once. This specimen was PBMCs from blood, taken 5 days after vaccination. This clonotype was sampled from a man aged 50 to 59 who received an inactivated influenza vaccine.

CDR3 nucleotides: TGTGCCAGCAGCACCAACACTGAGCAGTTCTTC. This gives the protein CASSTNTEQFF. V is TRBV7-9 and J is TRBJ2-1; D not certain. CDR1 is SEHNR, CDR2 FQNEAQ, per germline (reference sequence). The CDR3 is 11 residues long. V was pared by 5 bases and J by 9 bases, with 8 bases between.